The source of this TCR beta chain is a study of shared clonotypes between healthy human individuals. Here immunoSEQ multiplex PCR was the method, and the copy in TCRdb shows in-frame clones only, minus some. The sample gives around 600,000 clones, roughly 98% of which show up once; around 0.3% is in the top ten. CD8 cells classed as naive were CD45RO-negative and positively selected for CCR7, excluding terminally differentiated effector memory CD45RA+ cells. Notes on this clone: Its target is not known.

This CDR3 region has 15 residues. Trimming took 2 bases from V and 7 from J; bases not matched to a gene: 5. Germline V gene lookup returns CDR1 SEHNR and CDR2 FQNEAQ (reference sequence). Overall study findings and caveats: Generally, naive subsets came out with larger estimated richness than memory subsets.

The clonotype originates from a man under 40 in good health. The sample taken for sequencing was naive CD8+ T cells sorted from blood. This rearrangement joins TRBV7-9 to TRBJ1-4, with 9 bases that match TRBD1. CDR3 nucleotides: TGTGCCAGCAGCTTACCACAGGGGGCGCGTGAAAAACTGTTTTTT. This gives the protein CASSLPQGAREKLFF.